The rows below give T cell receptor beta chains drawn from one sample of a study of cytomegalovirus exposure and HLA in healthy donors. TCRdb's table, derived via immunoSEQ multiplex PCR, lists solely in-frame clones and lacks some. The sample has approximately 44,000 clones, around 64% seen once. The sample comprised PBMCs. These receptors were obtained from a human donor in good health. The CDR3 runs from the conserved cysteine through the conserved F or W. The order of the fields is CDR3 DNA, CDR3 protein, J gene, V gene, D gene, clone size, CDR3 length. D genes are given only for firm matches. Size is stated for part of the rows, as once, few or many counts, or as a class when the clone is expanded.

cdr3_nt: TGTGCCAGCAGCTTCGCGGGGGGGCTGGGCTACACCTTC; cdr3_aa: CASSFAGGLGYTF; j_call: TRBJ1-2; v_call: TRBV5-4; d_call: NA; clone_size: NA; cdr3_length: 13
cdr3_nt: TGCGCCAGCAGTGATTGGTTGCAGGGGGTATTAGGTGAGCAGTTCTTC; cdr3_aa: CASSDWLQGVLGEQFF; j_call: TRBJ2-1; v_call: TRBV10-2; d_call: TRBD1; clone_size: NA; cdr3_length: 16
cdr3_nt: TGTGCCAGCAGCGACAGGGGGTCGGGAGGCTACACCTTC; cdr3_aa: CASSDRGSGGYTF; j_call: TRBJ1-2; v_call: TRBV9; d_call: TRBD1; clone_size: NA; cdr3_length: 13
cdr3_nt: TGCGCCAGCAGCCAAACAAGCCGACAGGGAGAGCAGTTCTTC; cdr3_aa: CASSQTSRQGEQFF; j_call: TRBJ2-1; v_call: TRBV5-1; d_call: TRBD1; clone_size: NA; cdr3_length: 14
cdr3_nt: TGTGCCAGCAGCTATATGGGACAGGGTGGTATCGGGGAGCTGTTTTTT; cdr3_aa: CASSYMGQGGIGELFF; j_call: TRBJ2-2; v_call: TRBV5-6; d_call: TRBD1; clone_size: NA; cdr3_length: 16
cdr3_nt: TGTGCCAGCAGCTTTGAGGAGGAACTCTCCTACGAGCAGTACTTC; cdr3_aa: CASSFEEELSYEQYF; j_call: TRBJ2-7; v_call: TRBV4-2; d_call: NA; clone_size: NA; cdr3_length: 15
cdr3_nt: TGCGCCAGCAGCCCGGGACTAGCGGAGACCCAGTACTTC; cdr3_aa: CASSPGLAETQYF; j_call: TRBJ2-5; v_call: TRBV10-1; d_call: TRBD2; clone_size: once; cdr3_length: 13
cdr3_nt: TGTGCCAGCAGTTTCGGACAGGGTTACGAGCAGTACTTC; cdr3_aa: CASSFGQGYEQYF; j_call: TRBJ2-7; v_call: TRBV27; d_call: TRBD1; clone_size: NA; cdr3_length: 13
cdr3_nt: TGTGCCAGCAGCTTAGTCGGGACAGGGAGCGATGAGCAGTTCTTC; cdr3_aa: CASSLVGTGSDEQFF; j_call: TRBJ2-1; v_call: TRBV7-2; d_call: TRBD1; clone_size: NA; cdr3_length: 15
cdr3_nt: TGTGCCAGCTATTTGAAGGGGAGGCAAGAGACCCAGTACTTC; cdr3_aa: CASYLKGRQETQYF; j_call: TRBJ2-5; v_call: TRBV21-1; d_call: NA; clone_size: NA; cdr3_length: 14
cdr3_nt: TGTGCTAGCAGCCAGGACTATAACACCGGGGAGCTGTTTTTT; cdr3_aa: CASSQDYNTGELFF; j_call: TRBJ2-2; v_call: TRBV7-7; d_call: NA; clone_size: NA; cdr3_length: 14
cdr3_nt: TGTGCCAGCAGTGACCAATCTCCAAGTCGACACCGTCCGCAGTATTTT; cdr3_aa: CASSDQSPSRHRPQYF; j_call: TRBJ2-3; v_call: TRBV2; d_call: NA; clone_size: NA; cdr3_length: 16
cdr3_nt: TGTGCCAGCAGCATCGGACCCCTAGGACAGGGGGCCTACGAGCAGTACTTC; cdr3_aa: CASSIGPLGQGAYEQYF; j_call: TRBJ2-7; v_call: TRBV5-4; d_call: TRBD1; clone_size: NA; cdr3_length: 17
cdr3_nt: TGTGCCAGCAGCAAAGCGGTGAGGGTAGGGCACGAGGACACTGAAGCTTTCTTT; cdr3_aa: CASSKAVRVGHEDTEAFF; j_call: TRBJ1-1; v_call: TRBV21-1; d_call: NA; clone_size: few; cdr3_length: 18
cdr3_nt: TGTGCCAGCAGGACTAGCGGCCTAGCCAAAAACATTCAGTACTTC; cdr3_aa: CASRTSGLAKNIQYF; j_call: TRBJ2-4; v_call: TRBV2; d_call: TRBD2; clone_size: NA; cdr3_length: 15
cdr3_nt: TGTGCCAGCAGCTCGACTAGCCTCACGCAGTATTTT; cdr3_aa: CASSSTSLTQYF; j_call: TRBJ2-3; v_call: TRBV7-2; d_call: TRBD2; clone_size: NA; cdr3_length: 12
cdr3_nt: TGTGCCAGCAGCTTGCGACGGGAGTCCCTCTCTGGGGCCAACGTCCTGACTTTC; cdr3_aa: CASSLRRESLSGANVLTF; j_call: TRBJ2-6; v_call: TRBV5-4; d_call: NA; clone_size: once; cdr3_length: 18
cdr3_nt: TGCGCCAGCAGCTCCGGGACAGCGATCCCCTATGGCTACACCTTC; cdr3_aa: CASSSGTAIPYGYTF; j_call: TRBJ1-2; v_call: TRBV5-1; d_call: TRBD1; clone_size: NA; cdr3_length: 15
cdr3_nt: TGCGCCAGCAGCCACCCCGGTGGGGCGAGCTCCTACAATGAGCAGTTCTTC; cdr3_aa: CASSHPGGASSYNEQFF; j_call: TRBJ2-1; v_call: TRBV4-1; d_call: NA; clone_size: NA; cdr3_length: 17
cdr3_nt: TGTGCCAGCCCTTCCCCCGACAGGGAATGGTATGGCTACACCTTC; cdr3_aa: CASPSPDREWYGYTF; j_call: TRBJ1-2; v_call: TRBV5-4; d_call: TRBD1; clone_size: few; cdr3_length: 15
cdr3_nt: TGTGCCAGCAGCCAAGAAAACAGGGAATATGGCTACACCTTC; cdr3_aa: CASSQENREYGYTF; j_call: TRBJ1-2; v_call: TRBV4-2; d_call: NA; clone_size: NA; cdr3_length: 14
cdr3_nt: TGTGCCAGCAGCTTAGGAGTCTCTGGAAACACCATATATTTT; cdr3_aa: CASSLGVSGNTIYF; j_call: TRBJ1-3; v_call: TRBV7-2; d_call: NA; clone_size: NA; cdr3_length: 14
cdr3_nt: TGTGCCAGTAGTATAGAATACGGGACAGATACGCAGTATTTT; cdr3_aa: CASSIEYGTDTQYF; j_call: TRBJ2-3; v_call: TRBV19; d_call: NA; clone_size: NA; cdr3_length: 14
cdr3_nt: TGTGCCATCAGTGAGTCAGGGGGGGGTCAGCCCCAGCATTTT; cdr3_aa: CAISESGGGQPQHF; j_call: TRBJ1-5; v_call: TRBV10-3; d_call: NA; clone_size: NA; cdr3_length: 14
cdr3_nt: TGCGCCAGCCGCCCCTCCTACAGGGGCAGCTACGAGCAGTACTTC; cdr3_aa: CASRPSYRGSYEQYF; j_call: TRBJ2-7; v_call: TRBV5-1; d_call: TRBD1; clone_size: NA; cdr3_length: 15
cdr3_nt: TGTGCCAGCAGCTTATTTGGCGGGGGTGTCGACGAGCAGTACTTC; cdr3_aa: CASSLFGGGVDEQYF; j_call: TRBJ2-7; v_call: TRBV13; d_call: TRBD2; clone_size: NA; cdr3_length: 15
cdr3_nt: TGCGCCAGCAGCTTGGGCCAGGGGGAGTCACCCCTCCACTTT; cdr3_aa: CASSLGQGESPLHF; j_call: TRBJ1-6; v_call: TRBV5-1; d_call: TRBD1; clone_size: NA; cdr3_length: 14
cdr3_nt: TGTGCCAGCAGCCGTAACGACAGGGGGAATTCACCCCTCCACTTT; cdr3_aa: CASSRNDRGNSPLHF; j_call: TRBJ1-6; v_call: TRBV5-6; d_call: TRBD1; clone_size: few; cdr3_length: 15
cdr3_nt: TGTGCCAGCAGCGAGAGACAGGGTCCTCAGCCCCAGCATTTT; cdr3_aa: CASSERQGPQPQHF; j_call: TRBJ1-5; v_call: TRBV7-2; d_call: TRBD1; clone_size: NA; cdr3_length: 14
cdr3_nt: TGTGCCAGCAGCTTAGTTTCCCTGAATGAAAAACTGTTTTTT; cdr3_aa: CASSLVSLNEKLFF; j_call: TRBJ1-4; v_call: TRBV11-2; d_call: NA; clone_size: NA; cdr3_length: 14
cdr3_nt: TGTGCCAGCAGCGTAGTGGGACAGGGGGCGCGGGGCTACACCTTC; cdr3_aa: CASSVVGQGARGYTF; j_call: TRBJ1-2; v_call: TRBV9; d_call: TRBD1; clone_size: NA; cdr3_length: 15
cdr3_nt: TGTGCCAGCAACCCCGGGACAGGATATCAGCCCCAGCATTTT; cdr3_aa: CASNPGTGYQPQHF; j_call: TRBJ1-5; v_call: TRBV2; d_call: TRBD1; clone_size: NA; cdr3_length: 14
cdr3_nt: TGTGCCAGCAGCTTGGGACAGGGGCTTAACGGAATCTCCTACGAGCAGTACTTC; cdr3_aa: CASSLGQGLNGISYEQYF; j_call: TRBJ2-7; v_call: TRBV5-4; d_call: TRBD1; clone_size: NA; cdr3_length: 18
cdr3_nt: TGTGCCAGCAGTTACTCGCGGGTAAACTACGAGCAGTACTTC; cdr3_aa: CASSYSRVNYEQYF; j_call: TRBJ2-7; v_call: TRBV6-6; d_call: NA; clone_size: NA; cdr3_length: 14
cdr3_nt: TGTGCCACGACCGGGACAAATAGCAATCAGCCCCAGCATTTT; cdr3_aa: CATTGTNSNQPQHF; j_call: TRBJ1-5; v_call: TRBV10-3; d_call: NA; clone_size: NA; cdr3_length: 14
cdr3_nt: TGTGCCAGCAGCCGACCCGTCATGCGGCAGGGTCGGGGCTACACCTTC; cdr3_aa: CASSRPVMRQGRGYTF; j_call: TRBJ1-2; v_call: TRBV7-9; d_call: NA; clone_size: NA; cdr3_length: 16
cdr3_nt: TGTGCCAGCAACACGGATGGGGCTTTGGAATACTATGGCTACACCTTC; cdr3_aa: CASNTDGALEYYGYTF; j_call: TRBJ1-2; v_call: TRBV7-9; d_call: NA; clone_size: NA; cdr3_length: 16
cdr3_nt: TGTGCCATCAGTGAGCGGGAAGGAAATCAGCCCCAGCATTTT; cdr3_aa: CAISEREGNQPQHF; j_call: TRBJ1-5; v_call: TRBV10-3; d_call: NA; clone_size: NA; cdr3_length: 14
cdr3_nt: TGTGCCATCACGAGGGATACCTACAATGAGCAGTTCTTC; cdr3_aa: CAITRDTYNEQFF; j_call: TRBJ2-1; v_call: TRBV10-3; d_call: NA; clone_size: NA; cdr3_length: 13
cdr3_nt: TGTGCCAGTAGTATCACAGGGAACCGTTATGGCTACACCTTC; cdr3_aa: CASSITGNRYGYTF; j_call: TRBJ1-2; v_call: TRBV19; d_call: NA; clone_size: NA; cdr3_length: 14
cdr3_nt: TGTGCCAGGGACAGGGAAGGGTCTGGGGCCAACGTCCTGACTTTC; cdr3_aa: CARDREGSGANVLTF; j_call: TRBJ2-6; v_call: TRBV2; d_call: TRBD1; clone_size: NA; cdr3_length: 15
cdr3_nt: TGCGCCAGCAGACGGACTAGCGGACAAGAGACCCAGTACTTC; cdr3_aa: CASRRTSGQETQYF; j_call: TRBJ2-5; v_call: TRBV5-1; d_call: TRBD2; clone_size: few; cdr3_length: 14
cdr3_nt: TGCGCCAGCAGCTATCGACAGGGACCGTACGAGCAGTACTTC; cdr3_aa: CASSYRQGPYEQYF; j_call: TRBJ2-7; v_call: TRBV5-1; d_call: TRBD1; clone_size: NA; cdr3_length: 14
cdr3_nt: TGTGCCAGTAGTATTCCGGGGAACAATCAGCCCCAGCATTTT; cdr3_aa: CASSIPGNNQPQHF; j_call: TRBJ1-5; v_call: TRBV19; d_call: NA; clone_size: NA; cdr3_length: 14
cdr3_nt: TGTGCCAGCAGCCCGGGATTCACAGATACGCAGTATTTT; cdr3_aa: CASSPGFTDTQYF; j_call: TRBJ2-3; v_call: TRBV11-2; d_call: NA; clone_size: NA; cdr3_length: 13
cdr3_nt: TGCAGCGTTGAAGCCAGGGATGGCTACACCTTC; cdr3_aa: CSVEARDGYTF; j_call: TRBJ1-2; v_call: TRBV29-1; d_call: NA; clone_size: NA; cdr3_length: 11
cdr3_nt: TGTGCCAGTAGTGTACAGGGGAACTATGGCTACACCTTC; cdr3_aa: CASSVQGNYGYTF; j_call: TRBJ1-2; v_call: TRBV19; d_call: TRBD1; clone_size: NA; cdr3_length: 13
cdr3_nt: TGTGCCAGCAGCTTAGCCCCTCCGGGACAGGTGGTTGAGCAGTTCTTC; cdr3_aa: CASSLAPPGQVVEQFF; j_call: TRBJ2-1; v_call: TRBV7-2; d_call: TRBD1; clone_size: few; cdr3_length: 16
cdr3_nt: TGTGCCAGCAGCGTAGGGGGGACACTGTATGGCTACACCTTC; cdr3_aa: CASSVGGTLYGYTF; j_call: TRBJ1-2; v_call: TRBV9; d_call: NA; clone_size: NA; cdr3_length: 14
cdr3_nt: TGCGCCAGCAGCTTTACAGGGCGCACAGATACGCAGTATTTT; cdr3_aa: CASSFTGRTDTQYF; j_call: TRBJ2-3; v_call: TRBV5-1; d_call: NA; clone_size: NA; cdr3_length: 14
cdr3_nt: TGTGCCAGCAGTTACACCCTGGACAGGGAAGCTTTCTTT; cdr3_aa: CASSYTLDREAFF; j_call: TRBJ1-1; v_call: TRBV6-6; d_call: TRBD1; clone_size: NA; cdr3_length: 13
cdr3_nt: TGTGCCAGCAGCCTCCGGGACAGGGTGGCCAACGTCCTGACTTTC; cdr3_aa: CASSLRDRVANVLTF; j_call: TRBJ2-6; v_call: TRBV7-9; d_call: TRBD1; clone_size: NA; cdr3_length: 15
cdr3_nt: TGTGCCAGCAGCCAAGAAGGACAGGACGCCTACAATGAGCAGTTCTTC; cdr3_aa: CASSQEGQDAYNEQFF; j_call: TRBJ2-1; v_call: TRBV4-2; d_call: TRBD1; clone_size: NA; cdr3_length: 16
cdr3_nt: TGTGCCATCCGAGCTGCTAGCGGGGAGTGGGGGGATACGCAGTATTTT; cdr3_aa: CAIRAASGEWGDTQYF; j_call: TRBJ2-3; v_call: TRBV10-3; d_call: TRBD2; clone_size: NA; cdr3_length: 16
cdr3_nt: TGTGCCAGCAGTCCCGGGACAGGGACGTATAGCAATCAGCCCCAGCATTTT; cdr3_aa: CASSPGTGTYSNQPQHF; j_call: TRBJ1-5; v_call: TRBV2; d_call: TRBD1; clone_size: NA; cdr3_length: 17
cdr3_nt: TGTGCCAGCAGCTTAAGCCAGGGGAATTCACCCCTCCACTTT; cdr3_aa: CASSLSQGNSPLHF; j_call: TRBJ1-6; v_call: TRBV7-2; d_call: NA; clone_size: few; cdr3_length: 14
cdr3_nt: TGCACCAGCAGCCAAGATCGGGTGGATGGGGGCGAGGGGCACGGGGAGCTGTTTTTT; cdr3_aa: CTSSQDRVDGGEGHGELFF; j_call: TRBJ2-2; v_call: TRBV1; d_call: NA; clone_size: few; cdr3_length: 19
cdr3_nt: TGTGCCAGTAGTATCCAGATGAACACTGAAGCTTTCTTT; cdr3_aa: CASSIQMNTEAFF; j_call: TRBJ1-1; v_call: TRBV19; d_call: NA; clone_size: NA; cdr3_length: 13